Below are 22 T cell receptor beta chains sequenced from a single sample in a study of a mutant IDH1 vaccine in newly diagnosed glioma. The repertoire was sequenced with immunoSEQ multiplex PCR; TCRdb's copy has only in-frame clones and lacks some. The repertoire holds 45,000 to 60,000 clones, with around 90% as singletons. Time point meaning: week 35, safety follow-up. Doses of 300 ug of mutant IDH1 20-mer peptide were given with topical imiquimod. These receptors' targets are unknown. The material was PBMCs, obtained from a glioma patient whose treatment included an IDH1 peptide vaccine. The receptors were gathered from a woman in her thirties or forties with glioma.

This clone was observed a handful of times. The V and J genes are TRBV6-6 and TRBJ2-7; D is possibly TRBD1 (6 bases). The CDR3 consists of 14 residues. Trimming removed 6 bases at V and 0 bases at J, with 12 bases between. CDR1 and CDR2 (germline): MNHNY, SVGAGI (reference sequence). This CDR3 reads CASRETGTSYEQYF. The CDR3 DNA sequence: TGTGCCAGCAGAGAGACAGGTACCTCCTACGAGCAGTACTTC.

The chain recombines TRBV5-1 with TRBJ2-1; TRBD1 might be the D (5 bases). Germline lookup yields CDR1 SGHRS and CDR2 YFSETQ. The CDR3 is 12 amino acids. Trimming left V 0 bases short and J 10 bases short, with 8 bases between. The CDR3, as DNA: TGCGCCAGCAGCTTGGACTGGACAGAGCAGTTCTTC. It encodes CASSLDWTEQFF.

The V call is TRBV5-4, the J call TRBJ2-7, with a weak D call TRBD2 (5 bases). CDR1 is SGHNT, CDR2 YYREEE, per germline (reference sequence). Trimming shortened V by 3 bases and J by 2 bases, and 9 bases separated the two germline ends. This CDR3 is 13 amino acids long. The CDR3 region is CASSSGLAYEQYF. DNA for the CDR3: TGTGCCAGCAGCTCCGGACTGGCCTACGAGCAGTACTTC.

The chain combines TRBV4-1 with TRBJ2-1; 9 nucleotides agree with TRBD2. There are 18 residues in the CDR3. With 2 bases clipped from V and 0 bases from J, the junction kept 8 bases outside the gene matches. CDR1 is MGHRA, CDR2 YSYEKL, per germline. CDR3 region: CASSQTAGGPGSYNEQFF. In nucleotides, the CDR3 is TGCGCCAGCAGCCAAACGGCGGGAGGGCCAGGCTCCTACAATGAGCAGTTCTTC.

The chain has TRBV6-1 and TRBJ2-7; 8 bases match TRBD2. CDR3 length: 15 residues. The J segment lost 6 bases and the V segment lost 2 bases, leaving 9 bases of the junction unmatched. Germline loops: CDR1 MNHNS, CDR2 SASEGT. As DNA, the CDR3 is TGTGCCAGCAGTGAAAGGCGCGGGGGGCTGGGCGAGCAGTACTTC. It codes for CASSERRGGLGEQYF.

The rearrangement joins TRBV14 to TRBJ2-3; D unclear. Germline V CDR1 and CDR2: SGHDN, FVKESK. Trimming cost V 2 bases and J 2 bases, with 17 bases left between them. This CDR3 has 17 residues. CDR3 protein: CASSQPVRGTHTDTQYF. The CDR3 DNA is TGTGCCAGCAGCCAACCCGTCCGAGGCACCCACACAGATACGCAGTATTTT. Full variable domain (rest looked up from reference TRBV14 and TRBJ2-3): EAGVTQFPSHSVIEKGQTVTLRCDPISGHDNLYWYRRVMGKEIKFLLHFVKESKQDESGMPNNRFLAERTGGTYSTLKVQPAELEDSGVYFCASSQPVRGTHTDTQYFGPGTRLTVL.

V gene TRBV23-1 combines with J gene TRBJ1-1, with unresolved D. TRBV23-1 has ORF status, its function being uncertain. V was clipped by 0 bases and J by 4 bases, with 9 bases between them. CDR3 size: 14 residues. The CDR3 DNA reads TGCGCCAGCAGTCAATCGGTTAGAGGCACTGAAGCTTTCTTT. Protein product: CASSQSVRGTEAFF.

V usage is TRBV5-6 and J usage is TRBJ1-5; no firm D call. The CDR3 loop spans 16 amino acids. With 0 bases removed from V and 2 bases from J, the gap between germline ends came to 12 bases. CDR1 is SGHDT, CDR2 YYEEEE, per germline. DNA of the CDR3: TGTGCCAGCAGCTTGGGGTCCGGCGGCCGCAATCAGCCCCAGCATTTT. It translates to CASSLGSGGRNQPQHF.

The chain combines TRBV7-9 with TRBJ1-2; no reliable D call. Germline values: CDR1 SEHNR, CDR2 FQNEAQ (reference sequence). Trimming left V 5 bases short and J 4 bases short, with 8 bases between. The CDR3 covers 12 residues. The CDR3 DNA reads as TGTGCCAGCAGCGTATTTCTCTATGGCTACACCTTC. Encoded protein: CASSVFLYGYTF.

V gene TRBV4-1 combines with J gene TRBJ1-2; no firm D call. The CDR3 spans 15 residues. V gave up 0 bases and J gave up 4 bases, with 12 bases separating them. Germline loops: CDR1 MGHRA, CDR2 YSYEKL. The CDR3 loop reads CASSQESTDGYGYTF. For the CDR3, the DNA is TGCGCCAGCAGCCAAGAGTCGACGGACGGCTATGGCTACACCTTC.

The V gene is TRBV10-3, the J gene TRBJ2-7, with D possibly being TRBD2 (6 bases). The V gene lost 2 bases and the J gene lost 2 bases, with 10 bases spanning the gap. In germline, CDR1 is ENHRY, CDR2 SYGVKD. The CDR3 contains 14 residues. The CDR3, as DNA: TGTGCCATCAGTGAGGGAGGGTACCCCTACGAGCAGTACTTC. Translated, it gives CAISEGGYPYEQYF.

The rearrangement joins TRBV7-2 to TRBJ2-7; D call uncertain. Germline V gene data show CDR1 as SGHTA and CDR2 as FQGNSA. The CDR3 totals 14 residues. With 1 base removed from V and 5 bases from J, the gap between germline ends came to 12 bases. Here the CDR3 DNA reads TGTGCCAGCAGCTTAGGGCCGGGCCAGGACGAGCAGTACTTC. Amino acids: CASSLGPGQDEQYF.

In this sample, this clone turned up once. V gene TRBV7-2 combines with J gene TRBJ2-3; 15 positions agree with TRBD2. Germline CDR1 is SGHTA and CDR2 is FQGNSA. V trimming: 2 bases; J trimming: 0 bases; junction bases outside the gene matches: 6. This CDR3 contains 19 residues. CDR3 bases: TGTGCCAGCAGCTTACCGGGACTAGCGGGGGGCTTGAGCACAGATACGCAGTATTTT. It specifies CASSLPGLAGGLSTDTQYF.

The CDR3 sequence is CSARVGDTQYF. The CDR3 DNA sequence: TGCAGTGCTAGAGTAGGAGATACGCAGTATTTT. This chain joins TRBV20-1 and TRBJ2-3; D not certain. Trimming removed 1 base from V and 5 bases from J, with 4 bases in between. The CDR3 covers 11 residues. Looked up from germline, CDR1 is DFQATT and CDR2 is SNEGSKA (reference sequence).

CDR3 in DNA: TGTGCCAGCAGCTTACCCGTGAGGACTGAAGCTTTCTTT. Amino acid sequence: CASSLPVRTEAFF. The gene calls are TRBV7-2 and TRBJ1-1; D is undetermined. The V and J ends lost 2 bases and 5 bases respectively, with 9 bases between them. CDR1 SGHTA and CDR2 FQGNSA come from the germline V gene. The CDR3 is 13 residues long. Full variable domain (missing parts from reference TRBV7-2 and TRBJ1-1): GAGVSQSPSNKVTEKGKDVELRCDPISGHTALYWYRQSLGQGLEFLIYFQGNSAPDKSGLPSDRFSAERTGGSVSTLTIQRTQQEDSAVYLCASSLPVRTEAFFGQGTRLTVV.

CDR3 DNA: TGTGCCTGGAGCGCAGGGCCTTCGAACACTGAAGCTTTCTTT. It encodes CAWSAGPSNTEAFF. The chain joins TRBV30 to TRBJ1-1; possibly TRBD1 for D (5 bases). Trimming removed 3 bases at V and 1 base at J, with 12 bases between. This CDR3 has 14 residues. Germline-derived CDR1 and CDR2 are GTSNPN and SVGIG (reference sequence).

The V gene is TRBV5-1, the J gene TRBJ2-7; 11 positions match TRBD2. The CDR3 contains 14 residues. Trimming cost V 7 bases and J 2 bases; bases outside gene matches: 5. The germline V gene encodes CDR1 SGHRS and CDR2 YFSETQ. The CDR3, as DNA: TGCGCCAGCGGACTAGCGGGTCCCCCCTACGAGCAGTACTTC. As protein: CASGLAGPPYEQYF.

The chain uses TRBV19 and TRBJ1-4; D is unresolved. The germline CDR1 and CDR2 sequences are LNHDA and SQIVND (reference sequence). Deletions cut 11 bases from V and 4 bases from J, with 20 bases between. This CDR3 comprises 15 residues. The CDR3 sequence is CASNRALTVNEKLFF. The CDR3 DNA is TGTGCCTCCAACCGGGCCCTCACCGTTAATGAAAAACTGTTTTTT.

This chain connects TRBV7-2 to TRBJ2-3, with TRBD1 as a possible D gene (5 bases). This CDR3 has 15 amino acids. Trimming shortened V by 0 bases and J by 2 bases, and 9 bases separated the two germline ends. CDR1 and CDR2 (germline): SGHTA, FQGNSA. The DNA for the CDR3 is TGTGCCAGCAGCTTAGCGGGGCCCCTCACAGATACGCAGTATTTT. It encodes CASSLAGPLTDTQYF.

This clone appeared a single time. The rearrangement joins TRBV6-6 to TRBJ1-5; D is ambiguous. Trimming took off 4 bases at V and 0 bases at J, with 7 bases between the two ends. The CDR3 spans 14 residues. Germline assignment: CDR1 MNHNY and CDR2 SVGAGI (reference sequence). The CDR3 loop is CASSFPYSNQPQHF. The CDR3 DNA reads TGTGCCAGCAGTTTTCCGTATAGCAATCAGCCCCAGCATTTT.

The chain is built from TRBV20-1 and TRBJ1-2; D is uncertain. CDR3 length equals 11 residues. Germline V gives CDR1 DFQATT, CDR2 SNEGSKA (reference sequence). V lost 7 bases, J lost 8 bases, and 14 bases lay in between. The CDR3 DNA sequence: TGCAGTGGAGGCATTGGGTACGGCTACACCTTC. This encodes CSGGIGYGYTF.

This clone has more than one count but fewer than ten. This rearrangement joins TRBV11-2 to TRBJ2-5; no firm D call. V was cut by 6 bases and J by 2 bases, with 10 bases left in between. Looked up from germline, CDR1 is SGHAT and CDR2 is FQNNGV. The CDR3 sequence is 13 residues long. The CDR3: CASRPLIQETQYF. The CDR3 DNA follows: TGTGCCAGCAGGCCCCTAATTCAAGAGACCCAGTACTTC. The full variable domain, in which reference TRBV11-2 and TRBJ2-5 provide the parts outside the CDR3, is EAGVAQSPRYKIIEKRQSVAFWCNPISGHATLYWYQQILGQGPKLLIQFQNNGVVDDSQLPKDRFSAERLKGVDSTLKIQPAKLEDSAVYLCASRPLIQETQYFGPGTRLLVL.